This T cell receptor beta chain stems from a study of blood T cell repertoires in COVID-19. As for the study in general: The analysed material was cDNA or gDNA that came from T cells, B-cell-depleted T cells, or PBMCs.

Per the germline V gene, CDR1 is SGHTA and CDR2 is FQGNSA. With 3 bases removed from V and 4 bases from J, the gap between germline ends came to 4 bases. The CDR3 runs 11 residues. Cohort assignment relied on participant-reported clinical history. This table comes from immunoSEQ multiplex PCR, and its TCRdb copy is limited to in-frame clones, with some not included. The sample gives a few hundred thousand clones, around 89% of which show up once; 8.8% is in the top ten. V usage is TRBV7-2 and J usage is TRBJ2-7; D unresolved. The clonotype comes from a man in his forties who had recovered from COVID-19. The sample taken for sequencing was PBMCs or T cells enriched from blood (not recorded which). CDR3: CASSFAYEQYF. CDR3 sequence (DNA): TGTGCCAGCAGCTTTGCGTACGAGCAGTACTTC.